This T cell receptor beta chain was observed in a study of naive and memory T cell subsets. Overall study findings and caveats: Potentially, T cell activation and differentiation skew this RNA-based measurement. Reportedly, tuberculin skin test sites gave far more TCRs than other biopsies.

Germline-derived CDR1 and CDR2 are SGHVS and FNYEAQ. The CDR3 contains 16 residues. Trimming left V 1 base short and J 0 bases short, with 9 bases between. Treatment reported: skin biopsy from PPD injection site in Mantoux-positive individual. An oligonucleotide containing a UMI was ligated to the 3' end of TCR cDNA. Biopsied sites were PPD injections in people with a positive Mantoux test. Input was about 1 to 1,100 ng of DNase-treated total RNA without cell sorting. A remark on this clonotype: Its antigen is undetermined.

Amplification of ligated cDNA took four PCR rounds with SP2 and nested alpha and beta constant primers. TCRdb independently ran MiXCR on the UMI-ligation and nested PCR reads; one entry per CDR3 protein. The sample has about 37,000 distinct CDR3 sequences; approximately 11% are singletons. The TCR comes from an adult in good health. The specimen comprised skin, sampled from a tuberculin skin test site. This sequence joins TRBV7-6 and TRBJ2-2, with D perhaps TRBD1 (5 bases). The CDR3 spells CASSLVAGTNTGELFF. CDR3 DNA: TGTGCCAGCAGCTTAGTTGCAGGGACGAACACCGGGGAGCTGTTTTTT.